The source of this T cell receptor beta chain is a study of Graves' ophthalmopathy and Graves' hyperthyroidism. Study results and limitations: Blood also held most thyroid clonotypes expanded above 0.001 frequency.

Diagnosis relied on clinical symptoms, serum thyroxine, TRAb, thyroid ultrasound and orbital computed tomography. The CDR3 length is 15 residues. The germline CDR1 and CDR2 sequences are LGHNA and YNFKEQ. V gave up 3 bases and J gave up 2 bases; unmatched junction bases: 2. Amplification targeted the TCR beta CDR3 regions, with RNA transcripts as the source material. First-round RT-PCR used HTBI primers; second-round multiplex PCR followed. One entry per CDR3 protein results from TCRdb running MiXCR on the multiplex PCR reads. The sample includes more than 550,000 distinct CDR3 sequences, over 40% of them seen just once. This clonotype was observed at least ten times. Its antigen is not known.

The V gene is TRBV4-2, the J gene TRBJ1-5; 9 nucleotides align to TRBD1. The clonotype originates from an adult man with Graves' ophthalmopathy. The specimen was peripheral blood. The CDR3 region is CASSQDRGRNQPQHF. DNA of the CDR3: TGTGCCAGCAGCCAGGACAGGGGTCGCAATCAGCCCCAGCATTTT.